The clone carrying this TCR beta chain was detected once. What it binds is not known. Per the study methods: Filtering differed, since immunoSEQ gave only junction sequences and no quality scores. Profiled with immunoSEQ multiplex PCR; TCRdb holds only in-frame clones, not every one. V, J and clone size derive from that table, while D and trimming were established from the DNA sequence. The sample contains approximately 1.9 million clones, about 93% of which appear only once. This specimen belongs to a study of shared clonotypes between healthy human individuals. Notes on the study in general: Among several donors, roughly 5% of naive CD4 clonotypes were found in common.

Naive CD8 cells were CD45RO-negative, positively selected for CCR7, excluding terminally differentiated effector memory CD45RA+ cells. Germline CDR1 is LGHNA and CDR2 is YSLEER. This CDR3 comprises 15 residues. With 1 base removed from V and 6 bases from J, the gap between germline ends came to 15 bases. The rearrangement joins TRBV4-3 to TRBJ1-2, with a tentative D call TRBD1 (5 bases). Sequenced input: naive CD8+ T cells from PBMCs. The sequence was obtained from a man between 18 and 29 years old in good health. Some clones in this sample may be carry-over from other donors' samples. The CDR3 region has the DNA TGCGCCAGCAGCCAAGGGGTAGGAGGGGCCAATGGCTACACCTTC. This sequence encodes CASSQGVGGANGYTF.